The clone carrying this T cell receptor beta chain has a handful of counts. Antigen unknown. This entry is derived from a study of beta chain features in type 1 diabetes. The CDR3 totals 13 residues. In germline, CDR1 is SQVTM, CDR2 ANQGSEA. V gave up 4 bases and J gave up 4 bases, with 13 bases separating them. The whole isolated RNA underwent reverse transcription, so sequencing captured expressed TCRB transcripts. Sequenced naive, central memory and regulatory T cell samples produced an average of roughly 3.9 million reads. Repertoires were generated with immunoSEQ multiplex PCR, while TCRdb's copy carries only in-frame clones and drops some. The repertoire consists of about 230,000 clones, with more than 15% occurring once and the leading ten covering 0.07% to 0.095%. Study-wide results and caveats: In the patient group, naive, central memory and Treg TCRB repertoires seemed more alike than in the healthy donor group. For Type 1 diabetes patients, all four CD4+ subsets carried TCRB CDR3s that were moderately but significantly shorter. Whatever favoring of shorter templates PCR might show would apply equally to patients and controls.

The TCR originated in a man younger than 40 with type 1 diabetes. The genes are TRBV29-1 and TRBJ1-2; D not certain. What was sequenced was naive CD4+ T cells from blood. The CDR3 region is CSVVVPGIYGYTF. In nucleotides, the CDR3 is TGCAGCGTTGTTGTTCCCGGTATCTATGGCTACACCTTC.